These T cell receptor beta chains were read from a single sample in a study of early stage breast cancer tumors. TCRdb's copy holds only in-frame clones and misses some; the assay was immunoSEQ multiplex PCR. The sample yields 55,000 to 70,000 clones, around 80% seen once. The sequencing input was blood. The receptor source for this set is a person aged 35-49 years with breast cancer. Each CDR3 is given with its conserved first and last residue. The D gene is left open where the match is weak. The size entry is marked missing in some rows and otherwise reads once, few, many or a size class.

D	V	size	J	DNA	CDR3
TRBD2	TRBV28	once	TRBJ2-4	TGTGCCAGCACCACCCTAGCGGGAGGACAGAACATTCAGTACTTC	CASTTLAGGQNIQYF
.	TRBV30	.	TRBJ2-3	TGTGCCCCGATAAAAGATACGCAGTATTTT	CAPIKDTQYF
TRBD2	TRBV5-1	few	TRBJ2-3	TGCGCCAGCAGCTTGACGCCTAGCGGGAGGATCGTGCTACCAGATACGCAGTATTTT	CASSLTPSGRIVLPDTQYF
.	TRBV27	.	TRBJ1-3	TGTGCCAGCAGTTTATTCGGCCACAAGAGCTCTGGAAACACCATATATTTT	CASSLFGHKSSGNTIYF
TRBD1	TRBV6-6	.	TRBJ2-1	TGTGCCAGCAGTTACCGAACAGGGGTTCTCTACAATGAGCAGTTCTTC	CASSYRTGVLYNEQFF
TRBD1	TRBV7-8	.	TRBJ2-1	TGTGCCAGCAGCATTAGACAGGGTGATGAGCAGTTCTTC	CASSIRQGDEQFF
.	TRBV6-5	.	TRBJ2-3	TGTGCCAGCAGTTACTTGGGGGCTCGCACAGATACGCAGTATTTT	CASSYLGARTDTQYF
.	TRBV6-5	.	TRBJ1-2	TGTGCCAGCAGTGAAGGGGACGTGGGCTACACCTTC	CASSEGDVGYTF
.	TRBV9	.	TRBJ1-1	TGTGCCAGCAGCGTAGTAGACGGAATGAACACTGAAGCTTTCTTT	CASSVVDGMNTEAFF
TRBD1	TRBV19	.	TRBJ2-2	TGTGCCAGTAGTATAGACACCGGGACAGGGGATACCGGGGAGCTGTTTTTT	CASSIDTGTGDTGELFF
.	TRBV7-7	.	TRBJ2-1	TGTGCTAGCAGCCAAACTAGCCTCAATGAGCAGTTCTTC	CASSQTSLNEQFF
.	TRBV18	.	TRBJ1-5	TGTGCCAGCTCACCCCAGGGTGCAGGGGTCAATCAGCCCCAGCATTTT	CASSPQGAGVNQPQHF
TRBD2	TRBV15	.	TRBJ2-7	TGTGCCACCAGCAGAGGGGGAGGGAACTACGAGCAGTACTTC	CATSRGGGNYEQYF
.	TRBV18	.	TRBJ2-2	TGTGCCAGCTCACCGTATTACGGGGAGCTGTTTTTT	CASSPYYGELFF
.	TRBV9	.	TRBJ2-1	TGTGCCAGCAGCGTAGACAGCAGTACCCACAATGAGCAGTTCTTC	CASSVDSSTHNEQFF
.	TRBV7-9	.	TRBJ2-1	TGTGCCAGCAGCTTATGGACGGATAACAATGAGCAGTTCTTC	CASSLWTDNNEQFF
.	TRBV28	.	TRBJ2-5	TGTGCCAGCAGTTTAACTTCCCGGGAAGACGGGGAGACCCAGTACTTC	CASSLTSREDGETQYF
TRBD2	TRBV14	.	TRBJ2-1	TGTGCCAGCAGCCAAGGAGTGATTATGGGAGGGCCGCTGTTCTTC	CASSQGVIMGGPLFF
.	TRBV6-6	.	TRBJ2-1	TGTGCCAGCAGTTACGGGCCCAAGGAAGAGAAAGAGCAGTTCTTC	CASSYGPKEEKEQFF
TRBD1	TRBV19	.	TRBJ1-1	TGTGCCAGTAGTATGACTAATCCCGGGACAGGGGCTGAAGCTTTCTTT	CASSMTNPGTGAEAFF
TRBD2	TRBV11-1	once	TRBJ2-2	TGTGCCAGCAGCTTTAGCCCAGGAGCGGGAGTAGTCTGGGGCGGGGAGCTGTTTTTT	CASSFSPGAGVVWGGELFF
.	TRBV30	few	TRBJ1-1	TGTGCCTGGAGTGTACAATGGACTGAAGCTTTCTTT	CAWSVQWTEAFF
TRBD2	TRBV7-3	.	TRBJ2-3	TGTGCCAGCAGCTTAACGCTAGCGGGAGCGCAGTATTTT	CASSLTLAGAQYF
.	TRBV7-3	.	TRBJ2-2	TGTGCCAGCAGCTTGGTGGGTAGCGGTAACACCGGGGAGCTGTTTTTT	CASSLVGSGNTGELFF
.	TRBV28	.	TRBJ1-1	TGTGCCAGCAGTTTTTCTAAGCGGGCCACTGAAGCTTTCTTT	CASSFSKRATEAFF
TRBD1	TRBV7-9	once	TRBJ1-1	TGTGCCAGCAGCACAGGGGCAGGGGCAGGCACTGAAGCTTTCTTT	CASSTGAGAGTEAFF
TRBD2	TRBV18	.	TRBJ2-7	TGTGCCAGCTCACCTAAACCGGGACTAGCGGAATCGCAGTACTTC	CASSPKPGLAESQYF
.	TRBV10-1	.	TRBJ2-2	TGCGCCAGCAGCGCGGGGAGTGAGAACACCGGGGAGCTGTTTTTT	CASSAGSENTGELFF
.	TRBV7-2	.	TRBJ2-7	TGTGCCAGCAGCCAGGACGGGGCAGGGACTCCCTACGAGCAGTACTTC	CASSQDGAGTPYEQYF
TRBD2	TRBV7-9	.	TRBJ2-3	TGTGCCAGCAGCCCCGGACTAGCTCCAGATACGCAGTATTTT	CASSPGLAPDTQYF
.	TRBV27	.	TRBJ2-1	TGTGCCAGCAGGGCGATCCCTCGATCCAATGAGCAGTTCTTC	CASRAIPRSNEQFF
TRBD1	TRBV27	.	TRBJ1-1	TGTGCCAGCAGTTTAAGGGACAGGGGAAACACTGAAGCTTTCTTT	CASSLRDRGNTEAFF
.	TRBV6-6	.	TRBJ2-7	TGTGCCAGCAGTTCCGGTGACCGAAGCCCCTACGAGCAGTACTTC	CASSSGDRSPYEQYF
.	TRBV7-3	few	TRBJ2-2	TGTGCCAGCAGCTTAACTAGTAACACCGGGGAGCTGTTTTTT	CASSLTSNTGELFF
TRBD2	TRBV9	.	TRBJ2-2	TGTGCCAGCAGCGGACCTAGCGGCAACACCGGGGAGCTGTTTTTT	CASSGPSGNTGELFF
.	TRBV19	.	TRBJ1-3	TGTGCCAGTAGTACGGGGACAACAATGCGCGGAAACACCATATATTTT	CASSTGTTMRGNTIYF
.	TRBV7-6	.	TRBJ2-5	TGTGCCAGCAGCTTAGCGGGCCAAATAGAGACCCAGTACTTC	CASSLAGQIETQYF
.	TRBV11-3	.	TRBJ2-7	TGTGCCAGCCTCTTAGGGCCGTCCGGCGAGCAGTACTTC	CASLLGPSGEQYF
.	TRBV29-1	.	TRBJ2-7	TGCAGCGTTGAAATAGGGACCCCCTACGAGCAGTACTTC	CSVEIGTPYEQYF
TRBD1	TRBV10-3	.	TRBJ2-1	TGTGCCATCAGTGACTTCGGACAGGGGGAGGGAGATGAGCAGTTCTTC	CAISDFGQGEGDEQFF
.	TRBV9	.	TRBJ2-3	TGTGCCAGCAGCCTTTCGAAGGATACGCAGTATTTT	CASSLSKDTQYF
.	TRBV2	few	TRBJ1-2	TGTGCCAGCACCTCCGACGTTGGGGGGGCTAACTATGGCTACACCTTC	CASTSDVGGANYGYTF
TRBD1	TRBV27	.	TRBJ1-2	TGTGCCAGCATGGAGTGGACAGGCGATCTCTATGGCTACACCTTC	CASMEWTGDLYGYTF
TRBD2	TRBV18	.	TRBJ2-2	TGTGCCAGCTCTCCCAGCGGGAGACGGCACACCGGGGAGCTGTTTTTT	CASSPSGRRHTGELFF
TRBD2	TRBV11-2	.	TRBJ2-7	TGTGCCAGCAGCTCCCTCGGGCTAGCGGGCGACTACGAGCAGTACTTC	CASSSLGLAGDYEQYF
.	TRBV5-1	.	TRBJ2-7	TGCGCCAGCAGACCCGACGGAATCCTACGAGAGCAGTACTTC	CASRPDGILREQYF
.	TRBV19	.	TRBJ1-1	TGTGCCAGTAAGGGCAACACTGAAGCTTTCTTT	CASKGNTEAFF
.	TRBV30	.	TRBJ2-6	TGTGCCTGGAGTGGGGTATCTGGGGCCAACGTCCTGACTTTC	CAWSGVSGANVLTF
.	TRBV30	.	TRBJ1-3	TGTGCCTGGGGTCGTTCTTCTGGAAACACCATATATTTT	CAWGRSSGNTIYF
.	TRBV19	.	TRBJ1-5	TGTGCCAGTAGTATCGGGGGGGCTAGCAATCAGCCCCAGCATTTT	CASSIGGASNQPQHF
TRBD2	TRBV7-3	.	TRBJ2-1	TGTGCCAGCAGCTTAATCCTAGCGGGAGCCAATGAGCAGTTCTTC	CASSLILAGANEQFF
TRBD1	TRBV6-1	.	TRBJ2-7	TGTGCCAGCAGTGAAGCTTTCGGACAGGGGGCCTACGAGCAGTACTTC	CASSEAFGQGAYEQYF
.	TRBV18	few	TRBJ1-1	TGTGCCAGCTCAATGGGACATGTGAACACTGAAGCTTTCTTT	CASSMGHVNTEAFF
.	TRBV11-2	.	TRBJ2-1	TGTGCCAGCAGCTTAGAAAAAGGAATAGGCCCCTACAATGAGCAGTTCTTC	CASSLEKGIGPYNEQFF
.	TRBV10-2	.	TRBJ1-1	TGCGCCAGCAGTCGGAGGAACACTGAAGCTTTCTTT	CASSRRNTEAFF
.	TRBV30	.	TRBJ1-1	TGTGCCTGGAGTGTACGAGGCAGCTCGAACACTGAAGCTTTCTTT	CAWSVRGSSNTEAFF
TRBD1	TRBV14	.	TRBJ2-5	TGTGCCAGCAGCCAAGACCGAGGGGGCTACGAGACCCAGTACTTC	CASSQDRGGYETQYF
.	TRBV28	.	TRBJ1-2	TGTGCCAGCAGTCTTAGAGGTGACGGGTATGGCTACACCTTC	CASSLRGDGYGYTF
TRBD2	TRBV5-1	.	TRBJ2-3	TGCGCCAGCACTAAACGAGGGACTAGCTACACAGATACGCAGTATTTT	CASTKRGTSYTDTQYF
.	TRBV9	.	TRBJ2-2	TGTGCCAGCAGCGTCCACACCGGGGAGCTGTTTTTT	CASSVHTGELFF